This is a list of T cell receptor beta chains from one sample in a study of cytomegalovirus exposure and HLA in healthy donors. TCRdb's table, derived via immunoSEQ multiplex PCR, lists solely in-frame clones and lacks some. The data contain more than 100,000 clones, 75% to 90% of them singletons. The material sequenced was PBMCs. These TCRs come from a woman aged 45-59 years in good health and CMV-seropositive. Each CDR3 is given without its conserved first and last residue.

V gene,J gene,CDR3 length,CDR3 protein
TRBV9,TRBJ2-5,14,ASSPRSSSGQETQY
TRBV5-1,TRBJ1-2,13,ASSLNPGQENGYT
TRBV5-1,TRBJ2-2,16,ASSLDPTGLAVGGELF
TRBV5-1,TRBJ2-4,11,ASSRQGSGIQY
TRBV6-4,TRBJ2-3,13,ASSSESGSTDTQY
TRBV28,TRBJ2-7,13,ASSDTRDFPGEQY
TRBV6-1,TRBJ1-5,14,ASSEAVARGNQPQH
TRBV6-5,TRBJ2-5,11,AVQLGQGETQY
TRBV19,TRBJ2-7,13,ASSIAGTSVYEQY
TRBV9,TRBJ2-1,14,ASSVVPTSGRNEQF
TRBV11-2,TRBJ2-2,13,ASSRTSGGNGELF
TRBV7-2,TRBJ1-2,15,ASSLALGGQGLYGYT
TRBV5-1,TRBJ2-5,12,ASSPGTEAETQY
TRBV27,TRBJ1-6,13,ASSFRGTANSPLH
TRBV7-2,TRBJ1-1,13,ASSPRVSVNTEAF
TRBV6-6,TRBJ1-1,12,ASRELQGKNEAF
TRBV19,TRBJ2-1,13,ASSIKLAVYNEQF
TRBV29-1,TRBJ1-5,12,SVGGGASNQPQH
TRBV2,TRBJ2-4,17,ASSESSSYIQGDQDIQY
TRBV29-1,TRBJ1-4,11,SVGGATNEKLF
TRBV2,TRBJ1-4,11,ASSRGTNEKLF
TRBV4-3,TRBJ2-2,14,ASSQTSGGVTGELF
TRBV9,TRBJ2-2,12,ASSAGGKTGELF
TRBV2,TRBJ2-6,15,ASTTSGTNSGANVLT
TRBV28,TRBJ2-3,15,ASSSSRLASVADTQY
TRBV30,TRBJ1-1,16,AWSVPGRGPESNTEAF
TRBV10-1,TRBJ2-1,11,ASSSGSYNEQF
TRBV4-3,TRBJ1-2,11,ASSQDSGYGYT
TRBV28,TRBJ2-1,14,ASRYSGTGGTNEQF
TRBV18,TRBJ2-5,13,ASSPGSGYQETQY
TRBV5-1,TRBJ2-7,12,ASSPRQVTYEQY
TRBV11-3,TRBJ2-2,13,ASSPFGEGAGELF
TRBV5-1,TRBJ1-4,11,ASSLEGSEKLF
TRBV29-1,TRBJ2-2,11,SVGASSTGELF
TRBV18,TRBJ1-1,15,ASSPPTGWGLNTEAF
TRBV30,TRBJ1-5,13,AWSVGAMSPQPQH
TRBV6-4,TRBJ2-2,11,ASSDQGTGELF
TRBV19,TRBJ1-1,12,ASSIQTANTEAF
TRBV4-1,TRBJ2-3,18,ASSQAVLFGGRANTDTQY
TRBV7-2,TRBJ2-6,14,ASSLVPLVGANGLT
TRBV5-8,TRBJ2-5,12,ASSLMPGAETQY
TRBV7-2,TRBJ1-2,10,ASNLNRGRYT
TRBV2,TRBJ2-7,14,ASSEASGGTFDEQY
TRBV27,TRBJ1-1,14,ASSFLQVTPGTEAF
TRBV27,TRBJ2-1,14,ASSLPGGGEVNEQF
TRBV27,TRBJ2-5,13,ASSLGGTSQETQY
TRBV28,TRBJ2-7,13,ASRPTSGKFSEQY
TRBV30,TRBJ1-2,10,AWRLISAGYT
TRBV7-9,TRBJ1-2,14,ASSLRLGQVIYGYT
TRBV7-6,TRBJ2-1,13,ASSQTGGIVNEQF